Shown below are 27 T cell receptor beta chains from a single sample sequenced in a study of human T cells and chemical hapten exposure. MiXCR, run by TCRdb on the RACE reads, gives a single entry per CDR3 protein. The sample shows just over 95,000 distinct CDR3 sequences, 25% to 35% of them seen only once. Time point described: patch test 3, about 24 weeks after DPC sensitization. Treatment: therapeutic diphenylcyclopropenone sensitization with weekly scalp DPC. Here the sequenced sample was whole blood, taken in connection with sensitization to the hapten diphenylcyclopropenone (DPC). The source is a man between 35 and 55 years old with alopecia areata. Some clones in this sample may be carry-over from other donors' samples.

This clonotype was observed a few times. This rearrangement joins TRBV20-1 to TRBJ2-7; the match to TRBD2 covers 8 bases. This CDR3 comprises 15 residues. The V segment lost 5 bases and the J segment 2 bases; nucleotides outside the gene matches: 11. The germline V gene encodes CDR1 DFQATT and CDR2 SNEGSKA (reference sequence). CDR3 nucleotide sequence: TGCAGTGCTCCCCCGGCCCGGGAGGGCGCCTACGAGCAGTACTTC. Its translation: CSAPPAREGAYEQYF.

The chain joins TRBV24-1 to TRBJ2-1; D is tentatively TRBD1 or TRBD2 (5 bases each). The CDR3 has 15 residues. V lost 3 bases to trimming and J lost 4 bases, with 12 bases between them. Germline CDR1 and CDR2: KGHDR and SFDVKD. The CDR3 nucleotides are TGTGCCACCAGTGATCCTGGGACCTCATACAATGAGCAGTTCTTC. As protein: CATSDPGTSYNEQFF.

The rearrangement joins TRBV12-3 or TRBV12-4 to TRBJ1-6, with 10 nucleotides matching TRBD1. The CDR3 totals 17 residues. Trimming took 5 bases from V and 6 from J; bases not matched to a gene: 10. The CDR3: CASSPRDRGVGNSPLHF. The CDR3 DNA sequence: TGTGCCAGCAGTCCCCGGGACAGGGGAGTTGGTAATTCACCCCTCCACTTT.

The chain recombines TRBV5-6 with TRBJ2-7; 8 bases agree with TRBD1. The V and J ends lost 4 bases and 2 bases, in that order; junction bases with no gene match: 11. The CDR3 covers 16 residues. Germline V lookup: CDR1 SGHDT, CDR2 YYEEEE. As DNA, the CDR3 is TGTGCCAGCAGCACCGTAGGACAGGGCATCGCCTACGAGCAGTACTTC. This codes for CASSTVGQGIAYEQYF.

The rearrangement uses TRBV6-5 and TRBJ2-7; weak D call: TRBD2 (6 bases). CDR1 and CDR2 from the germline V gene are MNHEY and SVGAGI. With 6 bases removed from V and 0 bases from J, the gap between germline ends came to 12 bases. The CDR3 sequence is 14 residues long. CDR3 sequence: CASRSEGLSYEQYF. CDR3 DNA sequence: TGTGCCAGCAGGTCGGAGGGGCTCTCCTACGAGCAGTACTTC.

The chain's CDR3 is CASSLSDGLRLAGGEDTQYF. The DNA of the CDR3 is TGTGCCAGCAGCCTCTCCGACGGCCTTAGACTAGCGGGAGGGGAAGATACGCAGTATTTT. The chain combines TRBV9 with TRBJ2-3, with 14 nucleotides matching TRBD2. V dropped 4 bases and J dropped 5; count of bases not matched to a gene: 18. Germline CDR1 and CDR2: SGDLS and YYNGEE. The CDR3 contains 20 residues.

Turning to this clonotype: A read error is possible here, since a much larger clone lies one base away. The chain joins TRBV20-1 to TRBJ2-5; 7 positions match TRBD2. Per germline, CDR1 DFQATT and CDR2 SNEGSKA (reference sequence). The CDR3 has 15 amino acids. The CDR3: CSSRLAGSAQEIQYF. CDR3 coding DNA: TGCAGTTCCCGACTAGCAGGGTCGGCACAAGAGATCCAGTACTTC.

CDR3 sequence reads: CASSLSSRHLRGYEQYF. CDR3 bases: TGTGCCAGCAGTTTATCGTCGCGGCACCTGCGGGGGTATGAGCAGTACTTC. This chain uses TRBV27 with TRBJ2-7; 7 positions agree with TRBD2. The CDR3 consists of 17 residues. With 0 bases clipped from V and 7 bases from J, the junction kept 15 bases outside the gene matches. The germline CDR1 and CDR2 sequences are MNHEY and SMNVEV (reference sequence).

V gene TRBV27 combines with J gene TRBJ2-7; the match to TRBD1 covers 9 bases. The CDR3 runs 14 residues. V shed 5 bases and J 4 bases; nucleotides not matched to a gene: 6. Germline CDR1 reads MNHEY; CDR2 reads SMNVEV (reference sequence). The CDR3 loop is CASSITGGAYEQYF. CDR3 DNA: TGTGCCAGCAGTATCACAGGGGGCGCGTACGAGCAGTACTTC.

This clonotype was seen many times. The V call is TRBV28, the J call TRBJ2-5; 7 bases line up with TRBD2. The CDR3 length is 14 residues. The V gene's germline CDR1 is MDHEN and CDR2 SYDVKM. J gave up 5 bases and V 6 bases, and 9 bases lay outside the gene matches. CDR3: CASRGVGGEETQYF. CDR3 DNA sequence: TGTGCCAGCAGAGGGGTGGGGGGGGAGGAGACCCAGTACTTC.

This clonotype was detected a few times. The CDR3 is CASSLGGASVYNEQFF. For the CDR3, the DNA is TGTGCCAGCAGCTTAGGTGGGGCTAGCGTTTACAATGAGCAGTTCTTC. This chain joins TRBV7-2 and TRBJ2-1; a weak D match, TRBD2 (6 bases). Germline values: CDR1 SGHTA, CDR2 FQGNSA. The length of the CDR3 is 16 residues. The V end lost 1 base, the J end lost 4 bases, and 14 bases lay between the germline ends.

V is TRBV6-2 or TRBV6-3 and J is TRBJ2-7; the match to TRBD2 covers 9 bases. Germline V CDR1 and CDR2: MNHEY, SVGEGT. V lost 5 bases to trimming and J lost 1 base; unmatched junction nucleotides: 9. There are 16 residues in the CDR3. The CDR3 loop reads CASSPRVLAGSYEQYF. DNA of the CDR3: TGTGCCAGCAGTCCCCGGGTTCTAGCGGGATCCTACGAGCAGTACTTC.

Only a few counts were recorded for this clonotype. This chain links TRBV12-3 or TRBV12-4 with TRBJ1-3; D is ambiguous. V was clipped by 7 bases and J by 1 base, with 11 bases between them. The CDR3 contains 14 residues. The CDR3 loop reads CASIGPQSGNTIYF. The CDR3 nucleotides read TGTGCCAGCATCGGACCGCAATCTGGAAACACCATATATTTT.

This clonotype has just a few counts. The genes are TRBV11-2 and TRBJ2-1; tentative D call: TRBD2 (6 bases). The CDR3 sequence is 15 residues long. CDR1 SGHAT and CDR2 FQNNGV come from the germline V gene. The V and J ends lost 0 bases and 3 bases respectively, with 9 bases between them. The CDR3 region is CASSLDGSDYNEQFF. The CDR3 DNA sequence: TGTGCCAGCAGCTTAGACGGGAGCGACTACAATGAGCAGTTCTTC.

This chain uses TRBV4-1 with TRBJ2-1, with TRBD2 identical over 9 bases. V gave up 0 bases and J gave up 7 bases; unmatched junction bases: 4. This CDR3 has 15 amino acids. Germline CDR1 reads MGHRA; CDR2 reads YSYEKL. CDR3 residues: CASSQEGGRANEQFF. For the CDR3, the DNA is TGCGCCAGCAGCCAAGAGGGCGGGAGGGCTAATGAGCAGTTCTTC.

V is TRBV5-1 and J is TRBJ1-2; weak D call: TRBD1 (6 bases). V lost 4 bases and J 6 bases, leaving 19 bases between the germline ends. The V gene's germline CDR1 is SGHRS and CDR2 YFSETQ. This CDR3 comprises 15 residues. CDR3 region: CASSQGPQTFNGYTF. Here the CDR3 DNA reads TGCGCCAGCAGCCAGGGGCCTCAGACTTTTAATGGCTACACCTTC.

The chain couples TRBV12-3 or TRBV12-4 to TRBJ2-3; the D is unclear. The CDR3 length is 11 residues. V dropped 7 bases and J dropped 6 bases, with 8 bases sitting between them. For the CDR3, the DNA is TGTGCCAGCACCCGACGGGATACGCAGTATTTT. Translation: CASTRRDTQYF.

This clonotype was seen only a few times. This rearrangement joins TRBV7-2 to TRBJ2-1; D call uncertain. The CDR3 is made up of 13 amino acids. V lost 3 bases to trimming and J lost 6 bases, with 9 bases between them. Germline-derived CDR1 and CDR2 are SGHTA and FQGNSA. The CDR3 region has the DNA TGTGCCAGCAGCTTCTTTCGGATCAATGAGCAGTTCTTC. It specifies CASSFFRINEQFF.

J is TRBJ2-2 and V is TRBV12-3 or TRBV12-4, with D hard to call. The length of the CDR3 is 15 residues. V lost 6 bases and J 7 bases, leaving 18 bases between the germline ends. DNA of the CDR3: TGTGCCAGCAGCTCTTGGGGAAAATACGGCGGGGAGCTGTTTTTT. It yields the protein CASSSWGKYGGELFF.

This clonotype showed up just a few times. The chain combines TRBV2 with TRBJ2-5, with D hard to call. Trimming took off 6 bases at V and 4 bases at J, with 24 bases between the two ends. The CDR3 sequence is 17 residues long. Looked up from germline, CDR1 is SNHLY and CDR2 is FYNNEI. The CDR3 loop reads CASSRRAQSFWAETQYF. DNA of the CDR3: TGTGCCAGCAGCCGAAGAGCCCAGAGTTTCTGGGCAGAGACCCAGTACTTC.

The rearrangement uses TRBV6-4 and TRBJ1-1; D might be TRBD1 (5 bases). The CDR3 is 14 amino acids. V lost 6 bases and J lost 2, with 13 bases in between. The V gene's germline CDR1 is MRHNA and CDR2 SNTAGT. CDR3 region: CASSAGGTNTEAFF. In DNA, the CDR3 is TGTGCCAGCAGCGCCGGGGGAACTAACACTGAAGCTTTCTTT.

A few counts support this clonotype. The rearrangement links TRBV28 to TRBJ1-1; 8 bases match TRBD1. The CDR3 loop spans 15 amino acids. V gave up 6 bases and J gave up 1 base; unmatched junction bases: 7. Germline V gives CDR1 MDHEN, CDR2 SYDVKM. Here the CDR3 reads CASRGQGGGNTEAFF. In DNA, the CDR3 is TGTGCCAGCAGAGGACAGGGCGGAGGGAACACTGAAGCTTTCTTT.

This sequence joins TRBV13 and TRBJ2-1, with D tentatively TRBD2 (5 bases). V dropped 3 bases and J dropped 6 bases, with 18 bases sitting between them. The CDR3 runs 16 residues. CDR1 and CDR2 (germline): PRHDT, FYEKMQ (reference sequence). CDR3 in DNA: TGTGCCAGCAGCTTCTCTAGCACCGAGCCCCCCAATGAGCAGTTCTTC. This sequence encodes CASSFSSTEPPNEQFF.

The table lists this clonotype with a few counts. The chain combines TRBV7-2 with TRBJ1-5; a possible D gene is TRBD1 (6 bases). Trimming left V 4 bases short and J 2 bases short, with 9 bases between. This CDR3 spans 14 amino acids. The germline CDR1 and CDR2 sequences are SGHTA and FQGNSA. The CDR3 here is CASSSRQGNQPQHF. The CDR3 bases are TGTGCCAGCAGCTCCCGACAGGGCAATCAGCCCCAGCATTTT.

The V call is TRBV10-3, the J call TRBJ2-5, with 9 nucleotides matching TRBD2. Germline values: CDR1 ENHRY, CDR2 SYGVKD. The V and J ends lost 4 bases and 5 bases, in that order; junction bases with no gene match: 11. The CDR3 has 16 amino acids. The CDR3 sequence: CAISGGLAGVEETQYF. The CDR3 nucleotides read TGTGCCATCAGTGGTGGTTTAGCGGGAGTGGAGGAGACCCAGTACTTC.

The chain combines TRBV25-1 with TRBJ2-7, with D unresolved. CDR1 and CDR2 from the germline V gene are MGHDK and SYGVNS. The CDR3 totals 15 residues. Trimming stripped 1 base from V and 0 bases from J, with 10 bases between. The CDR3: CASSEWSASSYEQYF. The CDR3 DNA sequence: TGTGCCAGCAGTGAATGGAGCGCGAGCTCCTACGAGCAGTACTTC.

This clonotype has only a few counts. V gene TRBV25-1 combines with J gene TRBJ2-3; no clear D gene. CDR3 size: 11 residues. Germline-derived CDR1 and CDR2 are MGHDK and SYGVNS. V was clipped by 2 bases and J by 9 bases, with 6 bases between them. The CDR3 loop is CASSEMVTQYF. CDR3 in DNA: TGTGCCAGCAGTGAAATGGTGACGCAGTATTTT.